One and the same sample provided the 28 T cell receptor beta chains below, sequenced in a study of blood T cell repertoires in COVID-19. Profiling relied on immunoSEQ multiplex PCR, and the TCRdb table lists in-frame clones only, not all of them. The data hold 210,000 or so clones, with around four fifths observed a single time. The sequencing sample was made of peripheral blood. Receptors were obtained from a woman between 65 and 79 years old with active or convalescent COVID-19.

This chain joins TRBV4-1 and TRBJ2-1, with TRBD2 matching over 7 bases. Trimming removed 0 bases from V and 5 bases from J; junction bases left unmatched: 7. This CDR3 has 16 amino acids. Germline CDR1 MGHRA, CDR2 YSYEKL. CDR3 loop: CASSQDTRERHNEQFF. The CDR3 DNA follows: TGCGCCAGCAGCCAAGATACGCGGGAGAGGCACAATGAGCAGTTCTTC.

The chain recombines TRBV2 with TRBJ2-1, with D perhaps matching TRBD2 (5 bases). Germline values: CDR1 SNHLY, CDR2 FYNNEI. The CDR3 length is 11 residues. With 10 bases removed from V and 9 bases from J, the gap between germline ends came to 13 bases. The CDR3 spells CATQEAGEQFF. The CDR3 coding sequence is TGTGCCACCCAGGAGGCTGGTGAGCAGTTCTTC.

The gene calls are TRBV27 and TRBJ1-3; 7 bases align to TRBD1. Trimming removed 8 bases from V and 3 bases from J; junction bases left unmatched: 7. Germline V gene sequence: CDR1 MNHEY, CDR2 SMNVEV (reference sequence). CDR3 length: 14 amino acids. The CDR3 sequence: CASASGGGGNTIYF. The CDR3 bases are TGTGCCAGCGCCTCAGGGGGAGGTGGAAACACCATATATTTT.

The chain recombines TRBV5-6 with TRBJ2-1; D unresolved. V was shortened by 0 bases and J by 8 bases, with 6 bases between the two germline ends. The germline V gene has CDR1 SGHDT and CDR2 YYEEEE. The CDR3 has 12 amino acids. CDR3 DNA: TGTGCCAGCAGCTTGGGAGGTTATGAGCAGTTCTTC. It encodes CASSLGGYEQFF.

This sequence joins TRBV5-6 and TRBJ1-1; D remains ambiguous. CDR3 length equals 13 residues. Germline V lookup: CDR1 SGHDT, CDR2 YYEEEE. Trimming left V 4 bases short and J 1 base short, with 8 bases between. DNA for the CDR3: TGTGCCAGCAGCCTGAAGCCGAACACTGAAGCTTTCTTT. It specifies CASSLKPNTEAFF.

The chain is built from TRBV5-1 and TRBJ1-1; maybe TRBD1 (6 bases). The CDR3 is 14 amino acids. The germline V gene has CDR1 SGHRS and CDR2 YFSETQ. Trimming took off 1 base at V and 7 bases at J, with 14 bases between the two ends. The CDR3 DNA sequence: TGCGCCAGCAGCTTGATTTCACAGGGTGATGAAGCTTTCTTT. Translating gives CASSLISQGDEAFF.

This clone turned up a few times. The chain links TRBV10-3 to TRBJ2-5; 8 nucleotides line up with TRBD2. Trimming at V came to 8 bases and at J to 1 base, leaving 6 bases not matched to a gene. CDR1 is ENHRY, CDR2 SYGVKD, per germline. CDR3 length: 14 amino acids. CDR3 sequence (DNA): TGTGCCATCCGGCCCGGGGGGGGCCAAGAGACCCAGTACTTC. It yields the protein CAIRPGGGQETQYF.

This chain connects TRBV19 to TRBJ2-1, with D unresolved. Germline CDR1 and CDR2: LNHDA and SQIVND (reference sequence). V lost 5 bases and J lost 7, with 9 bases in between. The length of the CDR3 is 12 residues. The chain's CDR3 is CASSQNRNEQFF. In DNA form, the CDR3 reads TGTGCCAGTAGTCAAAACCGGAATGAGCAGTTCTTC.

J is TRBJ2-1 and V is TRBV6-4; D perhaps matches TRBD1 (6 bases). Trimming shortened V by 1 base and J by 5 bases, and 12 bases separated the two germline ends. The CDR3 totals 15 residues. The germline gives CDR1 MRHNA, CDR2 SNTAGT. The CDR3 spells CASSDFRDKHNEQFF. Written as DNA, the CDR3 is TGTGCCAGCAGTGACTTCCGGGACAAGCACAATGAGCAGTTCTTC.

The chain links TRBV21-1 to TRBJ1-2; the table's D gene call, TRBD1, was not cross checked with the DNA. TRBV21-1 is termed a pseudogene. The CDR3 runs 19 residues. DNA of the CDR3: TGTGCCAGCAGCATTACCAAAACAGGTAAGAGGGACACCCCCAATGGCTACACCTTC. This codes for CASSITKTGKRDTPNGYTF.

The CDR3 protein is CASRPPDRDQGYTF. Written as DNA, the CDR3 is TGTGCAAGTCGCCCCCCCGACAGGGATCAGGGCTACACCTTC. V is TRBV12-2 and J is TRBJ1-2; the table's D gene call, TRBD1, was not cross checked with the DNA. TRBV12-2 is described as a pseudogene. The CDR3 runs to 14 residues.

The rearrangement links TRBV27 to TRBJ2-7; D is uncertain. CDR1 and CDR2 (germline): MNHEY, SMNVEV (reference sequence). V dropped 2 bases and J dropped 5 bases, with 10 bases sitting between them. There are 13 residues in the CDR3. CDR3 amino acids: CASSLDGSHEQYF. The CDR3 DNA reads TGTGCCAGCAGTTTAGACGGTAGCCACGAGCAGTACTTC.

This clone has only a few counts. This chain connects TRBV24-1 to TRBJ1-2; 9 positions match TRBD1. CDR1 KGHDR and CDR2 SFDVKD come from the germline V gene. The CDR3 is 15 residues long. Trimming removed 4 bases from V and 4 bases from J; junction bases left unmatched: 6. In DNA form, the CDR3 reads TGTGCCACCAGTGACCGAGGGACAGGGAGCTATGGCTACACCTTC. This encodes CATSDRGTGSYGYTF.

CDR3 protein: CASSWSSGSSYEQYF. The CDR3 region has the DNA TGTGCCAGCAGTTGGTCTAGCGGGTCCTCCTACGAGCAGTACTTC. V usage is TRBV27 and J usage is TRBJ2-7; TRBD2 matches at 8 bases. Germline CDR1 reads MNHEY; CDR2 reads SMNVEV (reference sequence). The length of the CDR3 is 15 residues. With V trimmed by 4 bases and J by 0 bases, 5 bases remained unmatched.

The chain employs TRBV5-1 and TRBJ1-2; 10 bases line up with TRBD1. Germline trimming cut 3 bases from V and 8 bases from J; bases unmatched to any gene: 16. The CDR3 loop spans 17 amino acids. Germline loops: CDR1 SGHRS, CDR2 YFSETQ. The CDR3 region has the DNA TGCGCCAGCAGCTGGACCGGGACAGGGGACCCTTTTATGGGCTACACCTTC. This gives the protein CASSWTGTGDPFMGYTF.

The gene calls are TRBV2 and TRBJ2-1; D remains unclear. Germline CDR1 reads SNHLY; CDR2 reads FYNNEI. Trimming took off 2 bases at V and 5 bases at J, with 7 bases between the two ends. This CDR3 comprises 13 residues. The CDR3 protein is CASSEYLNNEQFF. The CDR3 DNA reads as TGTGCCAGCAGTGAATACCTAAACAATGAGCAGTTCTTC.

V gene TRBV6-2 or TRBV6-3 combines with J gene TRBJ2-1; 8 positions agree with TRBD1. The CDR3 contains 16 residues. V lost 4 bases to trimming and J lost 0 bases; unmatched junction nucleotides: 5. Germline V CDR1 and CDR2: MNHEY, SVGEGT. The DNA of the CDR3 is TGTGCCAGCAGTTCCCGGACAGGGAGCTCCTACAATGAGCAGTTCTTC. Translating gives CASSSRTGSSYNEQFF.

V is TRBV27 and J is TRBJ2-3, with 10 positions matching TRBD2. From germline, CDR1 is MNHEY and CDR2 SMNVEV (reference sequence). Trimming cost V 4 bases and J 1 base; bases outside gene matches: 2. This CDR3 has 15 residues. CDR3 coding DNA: TGTGCCAGCAGTTCCGGGACTAGCGGCACAGATACGCAGTATTTT. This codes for CASSSGTSGTDTQYF.

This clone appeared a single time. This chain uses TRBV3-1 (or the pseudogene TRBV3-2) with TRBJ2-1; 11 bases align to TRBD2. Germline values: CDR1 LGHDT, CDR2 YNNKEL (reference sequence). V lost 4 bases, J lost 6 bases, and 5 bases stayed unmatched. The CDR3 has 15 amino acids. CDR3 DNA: TGTGCCAGCAGCCCGACTAGCGGGATGCCCAATGAGCAGTTCTTC. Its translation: CASSPTSGMPNEQFF.

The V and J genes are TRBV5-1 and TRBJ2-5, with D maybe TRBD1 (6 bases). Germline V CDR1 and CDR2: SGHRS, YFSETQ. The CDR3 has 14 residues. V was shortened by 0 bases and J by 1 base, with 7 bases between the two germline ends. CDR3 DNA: TGCGCCAGCAGCTTGGCGGACAGCCAAGAGACCCAGTACTTC. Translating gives CASSLADSQETQYF.

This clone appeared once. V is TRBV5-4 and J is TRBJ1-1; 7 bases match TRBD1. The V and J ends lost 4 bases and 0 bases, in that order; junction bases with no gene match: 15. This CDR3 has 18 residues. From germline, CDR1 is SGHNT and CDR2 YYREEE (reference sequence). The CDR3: CASSGEGQAVSMNTEAFF. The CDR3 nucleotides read TGTGCCAGCAGCGGCGAAGGACAGGCCGTTTCCATGAACACTGAAGCTTTCTTT.

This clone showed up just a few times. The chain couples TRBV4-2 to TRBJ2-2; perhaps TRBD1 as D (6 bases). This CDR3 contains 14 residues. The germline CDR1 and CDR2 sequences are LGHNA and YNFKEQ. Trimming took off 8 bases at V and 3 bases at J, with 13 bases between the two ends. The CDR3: CASGQLTHTGELFF. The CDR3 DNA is TGTGCCAGCGGACAGCTAACTCACACCGGGGAGCTGTTTTTT.

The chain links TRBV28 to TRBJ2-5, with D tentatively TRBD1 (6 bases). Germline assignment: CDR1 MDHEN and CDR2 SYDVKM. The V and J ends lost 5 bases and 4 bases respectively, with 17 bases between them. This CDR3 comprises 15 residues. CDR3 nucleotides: TGTGCCAGCAGTGCTACGGACAGATTCGCAGAGACCCAGTACTTC. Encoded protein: CASSATDRFAETQYF. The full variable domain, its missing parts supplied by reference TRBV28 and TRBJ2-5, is DVKVTQSSRYLVKRTGEKVFLECVQDMDHENMFWYRQDPGLGLRLIYFSYDVKMKEKGDIPEGYSVSREKKERFSLILESASTNQTSMYLCASSATDRFAETQYFGPGTRLLVL.

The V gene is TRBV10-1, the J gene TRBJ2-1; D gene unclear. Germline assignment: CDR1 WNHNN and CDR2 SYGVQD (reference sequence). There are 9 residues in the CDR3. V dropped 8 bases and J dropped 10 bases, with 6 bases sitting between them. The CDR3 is CASSSEQFF. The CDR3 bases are TGCGCCAGCTCCTCGGAGCAGTTCTTC.

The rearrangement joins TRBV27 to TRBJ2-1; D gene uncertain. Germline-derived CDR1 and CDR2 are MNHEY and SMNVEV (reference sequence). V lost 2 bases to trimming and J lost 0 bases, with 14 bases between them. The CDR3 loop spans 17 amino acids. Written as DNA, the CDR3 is TGTGCCAGCAGTTTAAGTCATCCGAGGAGCTCCTACAATGAGCAGTTCTTC. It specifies CASSLSHPRSSYNEQFF.

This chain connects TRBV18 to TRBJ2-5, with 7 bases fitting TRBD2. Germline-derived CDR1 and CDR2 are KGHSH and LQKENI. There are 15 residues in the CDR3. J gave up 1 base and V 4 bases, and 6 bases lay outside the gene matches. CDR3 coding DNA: TGTGCCAGCTCACGGGGGGGAGCGGCCCAAGAGACCCAGTACTTC. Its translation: CASSRGGAAQETQYF.

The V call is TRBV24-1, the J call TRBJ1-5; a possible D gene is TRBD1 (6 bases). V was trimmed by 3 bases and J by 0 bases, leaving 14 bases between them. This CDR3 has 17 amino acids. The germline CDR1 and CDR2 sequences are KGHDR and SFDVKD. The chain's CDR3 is CATSDPRGSPSNQPQHF. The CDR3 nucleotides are TGTGCCACCAGTGATCCCAGGGGATCCCCTAGCAATCAGCCCCAGCATTTT.

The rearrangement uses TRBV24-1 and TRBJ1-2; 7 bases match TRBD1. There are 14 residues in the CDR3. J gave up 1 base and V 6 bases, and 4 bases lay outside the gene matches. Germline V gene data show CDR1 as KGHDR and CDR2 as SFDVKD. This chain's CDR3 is CATSTRDSNYGYTF. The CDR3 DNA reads TGTGCCACCAGTACACGGGACAGTAACTATGGCTACACCTTC.